This T cell receptor (beta chain) was captured in a study of blood T cell repertoires in COVID-19. Here immunoSEQ multiplex PCR was the method, and the copy in TCRdb shows in-frame clones only, minus some. This sample has hundreds of thousands of clones, with 85% to 90% found just once. The source material was peripheral blood. The receptor was derived from a woman in her 70s with COVID-19, enrolled during active disease.

CDR3 in DNA: TGTGCCAGCAGCCAGGCGCGAGGGGGTGATCTGGCCAAAAACATTCAGTACTTC. Amino acid sequence: CASSQARGGDLAKNIQYF. The chain has TRBV14 and TRBJ2-4; weak D call: TRBD1 (6 bases). The CDR3 has 18 residues. V dropped 3 bases and J dropped 1 base, with 19 bases sitting between them. Germline V gives CDR1 SGHDN, CDR2 FVKESK.